This note documents a single T cell receptor (beta chain) sequence. What it binds is unknown. The CDR3 runs 12 residues. V gave up 5 bases and J gave up 5 bases, with 9 bases separating them. Germline lookup yields CDR1 PRHDT and CDR2 FYEKMQ (reference sequence). This specimen comes from a study of PD-1 blockade in classical Hodgkin lymphoma. Background on the study: Nivolumab was administered to patients intravenously at 3 mg/kg every 2 weeks.

Findings and limits, study-wide: The drivers behind the repertoire differences, possibly disease activity or prior therapy, remain undefined. Some patients started nivolumab under 1 year after ASCT, and they were excluded. Complete responders possessed baseline diversity comparable to newly diagnosed patients.

Relapse was seen in all patients after autologous stem cell transplantation, and brentuximab vedotin exposure was variable. Magnetic negative selection purified CD4+ T cells from thawed PBMCs. The table came from immunoSEQ multiplex PCR; TCRdb's copy has only in-frame clones and leaves some out. The profile shows about 27,000 clones, about 83% of them singletons. The chain uses TRBV13 and TRBJ1-2; tentatively, D is TRBD1 (6 bases). This receptor was taken from a human donor with classical Hodgkin lymphoma. Material: CD4+ T cells from blood, obtained at baseline. For the CDR3, the DNA is TGTGCCAGCAGCCGGACAGTTTATGGCTACACCTTC. Translation: CASSRTVYGYTF.